A single sample gave rise to the 29 T cell receptor beta chains below, sequenced in a study of T-cell memory formation after mild COVID-19. TCRdb itself ran the 5' RACE reads through MiXCR, one entry per CDR3 protein. This sample has some 490,000 distinct CDR3 sequences; 15% to 20% occur once, and the top ten carry roughly an eighth. The specimen sequenced was PBMCs or a T cell subset sorted from them (not recorded which). The receptors were sampled from an adult woman who had mild COVID-19 (a few samples of this study predate the infection). Cell type and time point are not known.

This chain links TRBV7-8 with TRBJ1-1; D remains ambiguous. The V gene's germline CDR1 is SGHVS and CDR2 FQNEAQ. V lost 4 bases and J 2 bases, leaving 14 bases between the germline ends. The CDR3 extends over 15 amino acids. The CDR3, as DNA: TGTGCCAGCAGCTCAAGGACCCGCGCCAACACTGAAGCTTTCTTT. It codes for CASSSRTRANTEAFF.

This clonotype was seen once. The V gene is TRBV5-1, the J gene TRBJ2-7; 8 nucleotides agree with TRBD2. The germline V gene encodes CDR1 SGHRS and CDR2 YFSETQ. J gave up 4 bases and V 7 bases, and 10 bases lay outside the gene matches. This CDR3 has 14 residues. The DNA of the CDR3 is TGCGCCAGCGGACCCTCGGGAGGGCTGTACGAGCAGTACTTC. This sequence encodes CASGPSGGLYEQYF.

The table lists this clonotype with a few counts. The chain recombines TRBV7-9 with TRBJ2-3, with 10 nucleotides matching TRBD2. CDR3 length: 17 residues. CDR1 and CDR2 (germline): SEHNR, FQNEAQ (reference sequence). The trim removed 3 bases at V and 4 bases at J, leaving 10 bases unmatched. The chain's CDR3 is CASSFPNELAGADTQYF. The CDR3 DNA reads TGTGCCAGCAGCTTTCCTAATGAGCTAGCGGGAGCAGATACGCAGTATTTT.

This clonotype occurred a few times. As DNA, the CDR3 is TGTGCCACCAGCCCTAGTGAAGGGAGGGCCTACGAGCAGTACTTC. Amino acid sequence: CATSPSEGRAYEQYF. This chain joins TRBV15 and TRBJ2-7; 7 bases are shared with TRBD2. The CDR3 is 15 amino acids. Losses at the gene ends were 5 bases for V and 2 bases for J; bases not matched to a gene: 9. CDR1 and CDR2 (germline): LNHNV, YYDKDF (reference sequence).

The CDR3 DNA sequence: TGTGCCAGCAGTTTAGCCCATCCGAGGGCCGCCTACGAGCAGTACTTC. As protein: CASSLAHPRAAYEQYF. This rearrangement joins TRBV27 to TRBJ2-7, with a tentative D call TRBD2 (5 bases). The V gene's germline CDR1 is MNHEY and CDR2 SMNVEV (reference sequence). CDR3 length: 16 amino acids. Trimming pared 2 bases from V and 2 bases from J, leaving 16 bases between.

This clonotype has just a few counts. The J gene is TRBJ2-7, the V gene TRBV12-3 or TRBV12-4, with no clear D. Trimming shortened V by 6 bases and J by 6 bases, and 12 bases separated the two germline ends. CDR3 length: 12 residues. As DNA, the CDR3 is TGTGCCAGCAGCCCCGTACCCGGCGAGCAGTACTTC. Its translation: CASSPVPGEQYF.

This clonotype has just a few counts. The V and J genes are TRBV6-5 and TRBJ2-5; 9 nucleotides line up with TRBD2. The ends lost 4 bases at V and 5 bases at J; junction bases unmatched: 14. Germline-derived CDR1 and CDR2 are MNHEY and SVGAGI. CDR3 length equals 17 residues. The CDR3 is CASSSSVVAGAGETQYF. As DNA, the CDR3 is TGTGCCAGCAGTTCCTCCGTGGTAGCGGGGGCCGGGGAGACCCAGTACTTC.

This clonotype was counted only a few times. V gene TRBV7-8 combines with J gene TRBJ2-1, with 14 bases that match TRBD2. Germline V gives CDR1 SGHVS, CDR2 FQNEAQ. This CDR3 is built from 16 residues. The trim removed 5 bases at V and 8 bases at J, leaving 8 bases unmatched. The CDR3 nucleotides read TGTGCCAGCAGCCGACTAGCGGGAGGGCCAGGCGATGAGCAGTTCTTC. This translates into CASSRLAGGPGDEQFF.

This clonotype was detected many times. The chain combines TRBV18 with TRBJ2-6; 8 nucleotides line up with TRBD1. This CDR3 comprises 19 residues. Germline values: CDR1 KGHSH, CDR2 LQKENI. After removal of 6 bases from V and 0 bases from J, the junction contained 13 bases not matched to a gene. The CDR3 coding sequence is TGTGCCAGCTCCCATTTGACAGGGGCCCGTAGCTCTGGGGCCAACGTCCTGACTTTC. Its protein is CASSHLTGARSSGANVLTF.

This clonotype was counted many times. The chain has TRBV20-1 and TRBJ1-2, with D possibly TRBD1 on 6 matching bases. Germline V CDR1 and CDR2: DFQATT, SNEGSKA (reference sequence). This CDR3 has 14 amino acids. V was trimmed by 3 bases and J by 6 bases, leaving 17 bases between them. The CDR3 DNA follows: TGCAGTGCTAGCAAGCTGGGGGCGGCGAATGGCTACACCTTC. It is translated as CSASKLGAANGYTF.

The sample holds many counts of this clonotype. The CDR3 sequence is CASSLESLSSGNTIYF. Written as DNA, the CDR3 is TGTGCCAGCAGCTTAGAGTCCCTGAGCTCTGGAAACACCATATATTTT. V and J are TRBV13 and TRBJ1-3; D remains unclear. The V gene's germline CDR1 is PRHDT and CDR2 FYEKMQ (reference sequence). Trimming stripped 1 base from V and 0 bases from J, with 10 bases between. The CDR3 covers 16 residues. Complete variable domain (other parts from reference TRBV13 and TRBJ1-3): AAGVIQSPRHLIKEKRETATLKCYPIPRHDTVYWYQQGPGQDPQFLISFYEKMQSDKGSIPDRFSAQQFSDYHSELNMSSLELGDSALYFCASSLESLSSGNTIYFGEGSWLTVV.

Many counts were recorded for this clonotype. The rearrangement joins TRBV5-5 to TRBJ2-2; no clear D. Trimming shortened V by 0 bases and J by 0 bases, and 12 bases separated the two germline ends. Germline V gives CDR1 SGHKS, CDR2 YYEKEE (reference sequence). The CDR3 is 17 residues long. CDR3 in DNA: TGTGCCAGCAGCTTGGCCTTATATGGCCCGAACACCGGGGAGCTGTTTTTT. It is translated as CASSLALYGPNTGELFF.

The chain couples TRBV27 to TRBJ2-5; possible D gene TRBD1, 6 bases. Trimming cost V 7 bases and J 1 base, with 10 bases left between them. The CDR3 totals 13 residues. CDR1 is MNHEY and CDR2 is SMNVEV in the germline V gene (reference sequence). The CDR3 DNA reads as TGTGCCAGCATGGGACACTTCCAAGAGACCCAGTACTTC. Amino acids: CASMGHFQETQYF.

The chain carries TRBV5-1 and TRBJ1-1, with TRBD1 matching over 9 bases. This CDR3 is 14 amino acids long. The germline CDR1 and CDR2 sequences are SGHRS and YFSETQ. V dropped 3 bases and J dropped 3; count of bases not matched to a gene: 3. The CDR3 region is CASSSGQGDTEAFF. CDR3 DNA: TGCGCCAGCAGCTCGGGACAGGGAGACACTGAAGCTTTCTTT.

This clonotype was detected only a few times. CDR3 residues: CASSLDSGGYTF. The CDR3 DNA is TGTGCCAGTAGTCTGGACAGTGGCGGCTACACCTTC. V and J are TRBV19 and TRBJ1-2; TRBD1 might be the D (6 bases). From germline, CDR1 is LNHDA and CDR2 SQIVND (reference sequence). V was trimmed by 5 bases and J by 8 bases, leaving 12 bases between them. The CDR3 has 12 residues.

The chain couples TRBV7-8 to TRBJ1-5, with a weak D call TRBD1 (6 bases). The CDR3 runs to 17 residues. V lost 5 bases and J lost 1, with 18 bases in between. Germline V CDR1 and CDR2: SGHVS, FQNEAQ. As DNA, the CDR3 is TGTGCCAGCAGCCTATCCCTTGGGGGGGCGAGCAATCAGCCCCAGCATTTT. The encoded protein is CASSLSLGGASNQPQHF.

This clonotype was counted a few times. The chain carries TRBV27 and TRBJ2-1, with a weak D call TRBD2 (5 bases). Germline CDR1 reads MNHEY; CDR2 reads SMNVEV (reference sequence). V was cut by 3 bases and J by 5 bases, with 8 bases left in between. This CDR3 comprises 13 residues. The CDR3 protein is CASSFYGNNEQFF. The CDR3 coding sequence is TGTGCCAGCAGTTTCTACGGGAACAATGAGCAGTTCTTC.

This clonotype was seen a few times. This chain joins TRBV7-9 and TRBJ2-7; 9 bases match TRBD2. Germline CDR1 is SEHNR and CDR2 is FQNEAQ (reference sequence). The J segment lost 7 bases and the V segment lost 3 bases, leaving 13 bases of the junction unmatched. CDR3 length: 16 residues. The CDR3 DNA reads TGTGCCAGCAGCTTGGGAGGGACTAGCACCGGAAATGAGCAGTACTTC. Amino acids: CASSLGGTSTGNEQYF. The variable domain in full, completed from reference TRBV7-9 and TRBJ2-7, reads DTGVSQNPRHKITKRGQNVTFRCDPISEHNRLYWYRQTLGQGPEFLTYFQNEAQLEKSRLLSDRFSAERPKGSFSTLEIQRTEQGDSAMYLCASSLGGTSTGNEQYFGPGTRLTVT.

This clonotype was detected a few times. This chain links TRBV29-1 with TRBJ1-1; TRBD1 is a possible D gene (6 bases). With 7 bases removed from V and 1 base from J, the gap between germline ends came to 28 bases. Germline V gene lookup returns CDR1 SQVTM and CDR2 ANQGSEA. The CDR3 is made up of 18 amino acids. The CDR3, as DNA: TGCAGCGCCGGAATCCGTAGGGCCTCGAGGGGGTCGAACACTGAAGCTTTCTTT. This translates into CSAGIRRASRGSNTEAFF.

This clonotype was counted between two and nine times. The V gene is TRBV20-1, the J gene TRBJ1-3, with D tentatively TRBD1 (5 bases). Germline CDR1 is DFQATT and CDR2 is SNEGSKA (reference sequence). The CDR3 contains 15 residues. V was pared by 0 bases and J by 2 bases, with 11 bases between. The CDR3 nucleotides read TGCAGTGCTAGAGATAGGCAGGGAGCTGGAAACACCATATATTTT. Translating gives CSARDRQGAGNTIYF.

This clonotype was counted only a few times. The chain employs TRBV12-3 or TRBV12-4 and TRBJ2-1; 9 bases map to TRBD1. CDR3 length equals 13 residues. V was pared by 10 bases and J by 3 bases, with 4 bases of the junction left unmatched. CDR3 amino acids: CATMDRGYNEQFF. The CDR3 nucleotides read TGTGCCACCATGGACAGGGGCTACAATGAGCAGTTCTTC.

The CDR3 sequence is CAISGGQGIYYGYTF. In DNA, the CDR3 is TGTGCCATCAGTGGGGGACAGGGAATTTACTATGGCTACACCTTC. The chain is built from TRBV10-3 and TRBJ1-2, with 9 bases aligning to TRBD1. J gave up 3 bases and V 4 bases, and 6 bases lay outside the gene matches. The germline V gene encodes CDR1 ENHRY and CDR2 SYGVKD. The CDR3 totals 15 residues.

This clonotype has more than one count but fewer than ten. The rearrangement uses TRBV25-1 and TRBJ1-3, with TRBD1 matching 10 bases. Germline V lookup: CDR1 MGHDK, CDR2 SYGVNS. Trimming cost V 5 bases and J 8 bases; bases outside gene matches: 3. The CDR3 consists of 13 residues. The DNA for the CDR3 is TGTGCCAGCAGTAGGACAGGGGGGGACACCATATATTTT. Translating gives CASSRTGGDTIYF. Looking up the rest from reference TRBV25-1 and TRBJ1-3 gives the full variable domain: EADIYQTPRYLVIGTGKKITLECSQTMGHDKMYWYQQDPGMELHLIHYSYGVNSTEKGDLSSESTVSRIRTEHFPLTLESARPSHTSQYLCASSRTGGDTIYFGEGSWLTVV.

The V gene is TRBV9, the J gene TRBJ1-2; no definite D call. The CDR3 is 14 residues long. Trimming removed 0 bases from V and 1 base from J, with 7 bases in between. Germline CDR1 and CDR2: SGDLS and YYNGEE. The CDR3 region has the DNA TGTGCCAGCAGCGTAGGGACGGATAACTATGGCTACACCTTC. Amino acids: CASSVGTDNYGYTF.

The chain is built from TRBV20-1 and TRBJ2-7, with D possibly being TRBD1 (5 bases). The germline V and J ends were trimmed by 6 bases and 9 bases, with 24 bases remaining between them. Germline CDR1 is DFQATT and CDR2 is SNEGSKA (reference sequence). The CDR3 loop spans 14 amino acids. The CDR3 loop reads CSAKTPGRVYAQYF. CDR3 nucleotide sequence: TGCAGTGCCAAGACCCCAGGCAGGGTCTATGCGCAGTACTTC.

This clonotype was counted only a few times. This chain connects TRBV29-1 to TRBJ2-7, with 8 bases matching TRBD1. The germline V gene encodes CDR1 SQVTM and CDR2 ANQGSEA. The CDR3 sequence is 11 residues long. V lost 8 bases and J lost 3; bases outside the gene matches: 3. The chain's CDR3 is CSIGQGYEQYF. DNA of the CDR3: TGCAGCATCGGACAGGGCTACGAGCAGTACTTC.

In this sample, this clonotype turned up many times. The chain has TRBV24-1 and TRBJ2-1; D is ambiguous. The CDR3 sequence is 12 residues long. V dropped 3 bases and J dropped 10 bases, with 9 bases sitting between them. Looked up from germline, CDR1 is KGHDR and CDR2 is SFDVKD. The CDR3 spells CATSDQVFEQFF. The CDR3 nucleotides read TGTGCCACCAGTGATCAGGTATTCGAGCAGTTCTTC.

The sample holds many counts of this clonotype. This chain uses TRBV7-6 with TRBJ1-5; D not resolved. Germline lookup yields CDR1 SGHVS and CDR2 FNYEAQ. The CDR3 has 14 amino acids. V lost 5 bases, J lost 6 bases, and 14 bases lay in between. CDR3 sequence (DNA): TGTGCCAGCAGCGCGGGCGGTCTCGGTCAGCCCCAGCATTTT. Translating gives CASSAGGLGQPQHF.

This clonotype occurred a few times. This rearrangement joins TRBV5-1 to TRBJ2-2; 7 bases agree with TRBD2. The length of the CDR3 is 16 residues. The J segment lost 0 bases and the V segment lost 9 bases, leaving 11 bases of the junction unmatched. Germline V gives CDR1 SGHRS, CDR2 YFSETQ. This chain's CDR3 is CATQREAKTNTGELFF. The CDR3, as DNA: TGCGCCACCCAACGGGAGGCAAAGACGAACACCGGGGAGCTGTTTTTT.